This TCR beta chain is from a study of T cell clusters in autoimmune cytopenias. Some 38,000 genome equivalents of blood DNA were amplified for TRB. TRB rearrangements were amplified by touch-down multiplex PCR with mixed TRB-A/B primers. TCRdb re-called the multiplex PCR reads and shows each CDR3 protein once, DNA omitted. The listing records roughly 7,000 distinct CDR3 sequences. The CDR3 loop spans 15 amino acids. CDR1 is LNHDA, CDR2 SQIVND, per germline (reference sequence). These data were likewise used in another study, on T cell repertoires in aging, cancer and after chemotherapy.

The sequenced sample consisted of peripheral blood. This rearrangement joins TRBV19 to TRBJ1-2; no DNA is available, so the TRBD1 call from TCRdb remains unchecked. This TCR was recovered from a human donor in good health. The CDR3: CASSTTALQGGGYTF.